This T cell receptor (beta chain) was recovered during a study of blood T cell repertoires in COVID-19. About the study: From the United States, Italy and Spain came samples of acute and convalescent COVID-19. Sample material is recorded as cDNA or gDNA derived from T cells, B-cell-depleted T cells, or PBMCs.

Trimming removed 2 bases from V and 3 bases from J; junction bases left unmatched: 1. The CDR3 totals 15 residues. Germline-derived CDR1 and CDR2 are MDHEN and SYDVKM. In the original workflow: How many nucleated cells were present was estimated from reference gene primer amplification. Produced via immunoSEQ multiplex PCR; TCRdb's table is partial and in-frame only. V, J and clone size derive from that table, while D and trimming were established from the DNA sequence. The sample has some 150,000 clones, about 86% seen once. This clone is termed medium-sized. The chain joins TRBV28 to TRBJ2-1; TRBD2 agrees at 10 bases. The specimen was peripheral blood. The origin of this receptor is a man in his 70s with acute or convalescent COVID-19. The CDR3 nucleotides are TGTGCCAGCAGTTTAGTAGCGGGGGGCTACAATGAGCAGTTCTTC. It codes for CASSLVAGGYNEQFF.